The 26 T cell receptor beta chains below come from one sample, sequenced in a study of PD-1 blockade in mismatch repair-deficient tumors. The table came from immunoSEQ multiplex PCR; TCRdb's copy has only in-frame clones and leaves some out. The sample includes more than 85,000 clones, under 90% of them seen just once. This material consisted of peripheral blood, taken less than 37 weeks after starting pembrolizumab. These TCRs come from an adult with mismatch repair-deficient cancer.

The chain combines TRBV11-3 with TRBJ2-1; 8 nucleotides line up with TRBD2. Unmatched junction bases numbered 2, after V lost 0 bases and J lost 1 base. CDR1 is SGHNT and CDR2 is YENEEA in the germline V gene. The CDR3 has 16 amino acids. CDR3 sequence (DNA): TGTGCCAGCAGCTTAGATGCTAGCGGGTCCTACAATGAGCAGTTCTTC. Residues: CASSLDASGSYNEQFF.

In this sample, this clone turned up once. This chain connects TRBV29-1 to TRBJ2-7, with D unclear. Trimming shortened V by 0 bases and J by 6 bases, and 12 bases separated the two germline ends. Germline V gene data show CDR1 as SQVTM and CDR2 as ANQGSEA. This CDR3 is built from 13 residues. In nucleotides, the CDR3 is TGCAGCGTTGAAGATCTGTCCGGAGCCGAGCAGTACTTC. It yields the protein CSVEDLSGAEQYF.

The J gene is TRBJ2-1, the V gene TRBV7-9; TRBD2 is a possible D gene (6 bases). With 5 bases removed from V and 8 bases from J, the gap between germline ends came to 16 bases. Per the germline V gene, CDR1 is SEHNR and CDR2 is FQNEAQ (reference sequence). The CDR3 runs to 14 residues. This CDR3 is CASSRRGRLDEQFF. CDR3 sequence (DNA): TGTGCCAGCAGCCGACGGGGGAGGCTCGATGAGCAGTTCTTC.

The chain employs TRBV7-2 and TRBJ1-4, with TRBD1 identical over 9 bases. CDR3 length equals 13 residues. Per germline, CDR1 SGHTA and CDR2 FQGNSA. V shed 4 bases, J shed 7 bases, and the junction held 1 base outside the gene matches. The CDR3 protein is CASSSGQGEKLFF. The DNA for the CDR3 is TGTGCCAGCAGCTCGGGACAGGGTGAAAAACTGTTTTTT.

This clone was seen just once. The CDR3 nucleotides are TGTGCCAGCAGTTCTACACCGGGACTAGCGGACAATGAGCAGTTCTTC. This encodes CASSSTPGLADNEQFF. The chain couples TRBV5-6 to TRBJ2-1, with 11 bases fitting TRBD2. The germline gives CDR1 SGHDT, CDR2 YYEEEE. After removal of 5 bases from V and 5 bases from J, the junction contained 9 bases not matched to a gene. CDR3 length equals 16 residues.

V usage is TRBV18 and J usage is TRBJ2-1; the match to TRBD1 covers 8 bases. This CDR3 comprises 15 residues. Germline trimming cut 6 bases from V and 0 bases from J; bases unmatched to any gene: 4. CDR1 and CDR2 from the germline V gene are KGHSH and LQKENI. CDR3 nucleotide sequence: TGTGCCAGCTCCCACGACAGGGGCTCCTACAATGAGCAGTTCTTC. Amino acid sequence: CASSHDRGSYNEQFF.

This chain uses TRBV5-4 with TRBJ1-4; D may be TRBD1 (6 bases). CDR1 is SGHNT and CDR2 is YYREEE in the germline V gene (reference sequence). There are 14 residues in the CDR3. Trimming shortened V by 3 bases and J by 3 bases, and 9 bases separated the two germline ends. In nucleotides, the CDR3 is TGTGCCAGCAGCTCACAGGGATCTAATGAAAAACTGTTTTTT. As protein: CASSSQGSNEKLFF.

This clone was detected a few times. This chain connects TRBV27 to TRBJ1-4; D gene uncertain. Trimming took off 3 bases at V and 8 bases at J, with 4 bases between the two ends. Germline CDR1 and CDR2: MNHEY and SMNVEV (reference sequence). The CDR3 length is 11 residues. In DNA form, the CDR3 reads TGTGCCAGCAGTTTTCCCGAAAAACTGTTTTTT. This gives the protein CASSFPEKLFF.

V gene TRBV18 combines with J gene TRBJ1-1; D gene uncertain. CDR1 and CDR2 from the germline V gene are KGHSH and LQKENI. CDR3 size: 16 residues. The ends were cut back, 1 base at V and 1 base at J, with 13 bases in the middle. This CDR3 reads CASSPRVGQENTEAFF. CDR3 nucleotides: TGTGCCAGCTCACCACGAGTCGGTCAGGAGAACACTGAAGCTTTCTTT. The full variable domain, its missing parts supplied by reference TRBV18 and TRBJ1-1, is NAGVMQNPRHLVRRRGQEARLRCSPMKGHSHVYWYRQLPEEGLKFMVYLQKENIIDESGMPKERFSAEFPKEGPSILRIQQVVRGDSAAYFCASSPRVGQENTEAFFGQGTRLTVV.

This chain links TRBV6-1 with TRBJ2-5; 8 bases line up with TRBD2. Germline V gives CDR1 MNHNS, CDR2 SASEGT. The CDR3 totals 14 residues. Trimming cost V 8 bases and J 4 bases; bases outside gene matches: 9. This CDR3 reads CASLPAGEVETQYF. CDR3 DNA sequence: TGTGCCAGCTTACCAGCGGGAGAGGTAGAGACCCAGTACTTC.

The rearrangement joins TRBV27 to TRBJ2-5, with a possible D match to TRBD2 (8 bases). The CDR3 runs 17 residues. V gave up 3 bases and J gave up 5 bases, with 22 bases separating them. Germline CDR1 reads MNHEY; CDR2 reads SMNVEV (reference sequence). The CDR3 sequence: CASSFSGTSGQVETQYF. The CDR3 DNA reads TGTGCCAGCAGTTTCTCTGGTACTAGCGGACAGGTGGAGACCCAGTACTTC.

The J gene is TRBJ1-5, the V gene TRBV19, with 7 bases matching TRBD1. There are 17 residues in the CDR3. Germline V gives CDR1 LNHDA, CDR2 SQIVND (reference sequence). The V and J ends lost 4 bases and 4 bases, in that order; junction bases with no gene match: 13. CDR3: CASSNPRDSGINQPQHF. The CDR3 bases are TGTGCCAGTAGTAACCCCAGGGACAGTGGAATTAATCAGCCCCAGCATTTT.

This sequence joins TRBV18 and TRBJ2-7; 7 nucleotides line up with TRBD2. V gave up 2 bases and J gave up 6 bases; unmatched junction bases: 7. The CDR3 contains 14 residues. Germline assignment: CDR1 KGHSH and CDR2 LQKENI. CDR3 nucleotides: TGTGCCAGCTCACCAAGCGGGGAAACCTCCGAGCAGTACTTC. It codes for CASSPSGETSEQYF.

The sample holds a few counts of this clone. The rearrangement links TRBV7-9 to TRBJ1-2; TRBD1 aligns across 9 bases. With 4 bases clipped from V and 2 bases from J, the junction kept 8 bases outside the gene matches. The CDR3 runs to 16 residues. Looked up from germline, CDR1 is SEHNR and CDR2 is FQNEAQ (reference sequence). CDR3 region: CASSSSPGTGNYGYTF. In DNA, the CDR3 is TGTGCCAGCAGCTCCAGTCCCGGGACAGGGAACTATGGCTACACCTTC.

The chain recombines TRBV7-9 with TRBJ1-3, with D uncertain. CDR1 is SEHNR and CDR2 is FQNEAQ in the germline V gene (reference sequence). The CDR3 consists of 17 residues. V lost 5 bases and J 0 bases, leaving 17 bases between the germline ends. The DNA for the CDR3 is TGTGCCAGCAGCCACCCTCGGGCGCGGAGCTCTGGAAACACCATATATTTT. Translation gives CASSHPRARSSGNTIYF.

The rearrangement uses TRBV27 and TRBJ2-7, with TRBD2 matching over 7 bases. Losses at the gene ends were 5 bases for V and 3 bases for J; bases not matched to a gene: 13. The CDR3 has 16 amino acids. Germline-derived CDR1 and CDR2 are MNHEY and SMNVEV (reference sequence). The CDR3 spells CASSDYLSGTGYEQYF. CDR3 nucleotide sequence: TGTGCCAGCAGTGACTACCTCAGCGGGACGGGCTACGAGCAGTACTTC.

The count of this clone is one. The DNA for the CDR3 is TGCGCCAGCAGTCAACAGGACCCTGAAAAACTGTTTTTT. This codes for CASSQQDPEKLFF. The chain carries TRBV23-1 and TRBJ1-4; D is unclear. TRBV23-1 is annotated as an ORF whose role is uncertain. The CDR3 has 13 residues. The ends were cut back, 2 bases at V and 7 bases at J, with 8 bases in the middle.

The genes are TRBV2 and TRBJ2-6; D remains unclear. V dropped 8 bases and J dropped 4 bases, with 6 bases sitting between them. The CDR3 has 12 amino acids. CDR1 and CDR2 from the germline V gene are SNHLY and FYNNEI. Here the CDR3 DNA reads TGTGCCAGCCGGCTGGGGGCCAACGTCCTGACTTTC. This sequence encodes CASRLGANVLTF.

This clone was found a few times. V and J are TRBV9 and TRBJ1-3; D unclear. CDR1 is SGDLS, CDR2 YYNGEE, per germline. This CDR3 spans 14 amino acids. Trimming shortened V by 0 bases and J by 3 bases, and 7 bases separated the two germline ends. The CDR3 spells CASSVGRGGNTIYF. CDR3 sequence (DNA): TGTGCCAGCAGCGTAGGACGGGGTGGAAACACCATATATTTT. Combining the CDR3 with reference TRBV9 and TRBJ1-3 gives the whole variable domain DSGVTQTPKHLITATGQRVTLRCSPRSGDLSVYWYQQSLDQGLQFLIQYYNGEERAKGNILERFSAQQFPDLHSELNLSSLELGDSALYFCASSVGRGGNTIYFGEGSWLTVV.

The rearrangement joins TRBV6-1 to TRBJ2-3, with D perhaps TRBD2 (6 bases). The CDR3 extends over 16 amino acids. The germline V gene has CDR1 MNHNS and CDR2 SASEGT. The V end was cut by 2 bases, the J end by 6 bases, with 18 bases between. CDR3 loop: CASSESGKGGGDTQYF. The CDR3 DNA sequence: TGTGCCAGCAGTGAATCAGGGAAAGGTGGAGGGGATACGCAGTATTTT.

The V and J genes are TRBV18 and TRBJ2-2; 7 bases are a match to TRBD1. Losses at the gene ends were 2 bases for V and 1 base for J; bases not matched to a gene: 1. Germline V CDR1 and CDR2: KGHSH, LQKENI. This CDR3 has 15 amino acids. CDR3 amino acids: CASSPNRGNTGELFF. CDR3 sequence (DNA): TGTGCCAGCTCACCAAACAGGGGGAACACCGGGGAGCTGTTTTTT.

For this clone: Mismatch with germline at one junction end may stem from a read error. The gene calls are TRBV7-7 and TRBJ2-5, with D possibly matching TRBD1 (5 bases). Germline-derived CDR1 and CDR2 are SSHAT and FNYEAQ (reference sequence). The CDR3 runs to 13 residues. The CDR3 sequence is CASSPKAGATQYF. The CDR3 DNA reads TGTGCTAGCAGCCCAAAGGCTGGGGCGACCCAGTACTTC. The complete variable domain, with remaining parts taken from reference TRBV7-7 and TRBJ2-5, reads GAGVSQSPRYKVTKRGQDVTLRCDPISSHATLYWYQQALGQGPEFLTYFNYEAQPDKSGLPSDRFSAERPEGSISTLTIQRTEQRDSAMYRCASSPKAGATQYFGPGTRLLVL.

This clone was seen a few times. The chain recombines TRBV29-1 with TRBJ2-2; TRBD1 aligns across 7 bases. Germline-derived CDR1 and CDR2 are SQVTM and ANQGSEA. Losses at the gene ends were 4 bases for V and 6 bases for J; bases not matched to a gene: 5. This CDR3 has 13 amino acids. The CDR3 region has the DNA TGCAGCGTTGCAATGACAGGGTCCGGGGAGCTGTTTTTT. Its translation is CSVAMTGSGELFF.

The V call is TRBV2, the J call TRBJ1-2; no definite D call. V shed 2 bases and J shed 4 bases, with 17 bases lying between them. The CDR3 covers 16 residues. From germline, CDR1 is SNHLY and CDR2 FYNNEI. The CDR3 DNA is TGTGCCAGCAGTGAAATGGGTGGGCGGTTAAGCTATGGCTACACCTTC. This gives the protein CASSEMGGRLSYGYTF. Variable domain in full (rest from reference TRBV2 and TRBJ1-2): EPEVTQTPSHQVTQMGQEVILRCVPISNHLYFYWYRQILGQKVEFLVSFYNNEISEKSEIFDDQFSVERPDGSNFTLKIRSTKLEDSAMYFCASSEMGGRLSYGYTFGSGTRLTVV.

The chain has TRBV6-5 and TRBJ2-7; either TRBD1 or TRBD2 may fit D (6 bases each). V shed 2 bases and J shed 0 bases, with 14 bases lying between them. In germline, CDR1 is MNHEY, CDR2 SVGAGI. This CDR3 contains 16 residues. CDR3 DNA sequence: TGTGCCAGCAGTTACCGCGAGGGGGGAGGCTCCTACGAGCAGTACTTC. Amino acids: CASSYREGGGSYEQYF.

The chain employs TRBV4-2 and TRBJ1-2; no firm D call. The ends were cut back, 0 bases at V and 8 bases at J, with 10 bases in the middle. CDR3 size: 13 residues. Germline V gene data show CDR1 as LGHNA and CDR2 as YNFKEQ. This CDR3 is CASSQEEGSGYTF. DNA of the CDR3: TGTGCCAGCAGCCAAGAAGAGGGCTCCGGCTACACCTTC.